This T cell receptor (beta chain) was profiled in a study of cytomegalovirus exposure and HLA in healthy donors. Across the study: Clustering assigned 81% of the roughly 370 genotyped donors to the Caucasian-associated ancestry cluster. Study conclusions and caveats: With DRB1 most and HLA-C fewest, TCR association rates differed between HLA loci in a later analysis. Per a later analysis, HLA-associated TCR beta chains showed more clonal expansion than other, equally common TCR beta chains.

Germline trimming cut 2 bases from V and 1 base from J; bases unmatched to any gene: 2. The CDR3 has 15 residues. Germline assignment: CDR1 MNHEY and CDR2 SVGAGI. The table lists this clone with a count of one. What it binds is unknown. 60 Vbeta and 13 Jbeta primers were used in PCR. TCRdb keeps only in-frame clones here, not all; method: immunoSEQ multiplex PCR. This table has roughly 240,000 clones, around four fifths appearing once. The chain carries TRBV6-5 and TRBJ2-5; TRBD2 aligns across 9 bases. This receptor was identified in a boy aged 10-17 years in good health and CMV-seronegative. Sequenced: PBMCs. CDR3 DNA sequence: TGTGCCAGCAGTTACGCTAGCGGGGTCCAAGAGACCCAGTACTTC. Translated, it gives CASSYASGVQETQYF.